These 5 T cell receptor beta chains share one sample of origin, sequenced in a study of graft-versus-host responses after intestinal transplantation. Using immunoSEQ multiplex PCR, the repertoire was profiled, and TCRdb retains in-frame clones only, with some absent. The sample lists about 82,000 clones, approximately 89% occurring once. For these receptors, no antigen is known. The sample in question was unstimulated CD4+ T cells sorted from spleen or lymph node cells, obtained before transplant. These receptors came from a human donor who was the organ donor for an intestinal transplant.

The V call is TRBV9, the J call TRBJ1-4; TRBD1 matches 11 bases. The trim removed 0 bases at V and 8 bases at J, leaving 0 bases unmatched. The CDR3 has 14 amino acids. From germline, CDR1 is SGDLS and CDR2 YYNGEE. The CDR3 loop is CASSVGTGGEKLFF. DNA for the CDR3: TGTGCCAGCAGCGTAGGGACAGGGGGCGAAAAACTGTTTTTT.

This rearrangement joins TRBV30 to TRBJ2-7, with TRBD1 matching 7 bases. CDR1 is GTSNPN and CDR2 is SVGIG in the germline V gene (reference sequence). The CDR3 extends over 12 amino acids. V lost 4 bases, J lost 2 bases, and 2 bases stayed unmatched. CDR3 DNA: TGTGCCTGGAATCAGGGGGCCTACGAGCAGTACTTC. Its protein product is CAWNQGAYEQYF.

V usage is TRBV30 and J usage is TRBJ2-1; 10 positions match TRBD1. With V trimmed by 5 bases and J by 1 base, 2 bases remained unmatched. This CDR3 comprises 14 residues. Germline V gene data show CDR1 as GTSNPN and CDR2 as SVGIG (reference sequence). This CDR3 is CAWDRGQSYNEQFF. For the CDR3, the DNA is TGTGCCTGGGACAGGGGGCAATCCTACAATGAGCAGTTCTTC.

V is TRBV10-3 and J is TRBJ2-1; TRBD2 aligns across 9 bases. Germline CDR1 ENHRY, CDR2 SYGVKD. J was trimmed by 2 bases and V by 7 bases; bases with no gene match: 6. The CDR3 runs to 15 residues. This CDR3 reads CAINPSGNPYNEQFF. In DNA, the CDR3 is TGTGCCATCAATCCTAGCGGGAACCCCTACAATGAGCAGTTCTTC.

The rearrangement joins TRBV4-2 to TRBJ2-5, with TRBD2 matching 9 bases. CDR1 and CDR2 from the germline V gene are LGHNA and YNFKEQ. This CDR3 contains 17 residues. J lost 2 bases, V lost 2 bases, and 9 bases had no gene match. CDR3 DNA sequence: TGTGCCAGCAGCCAACTCGGGACTAGCCGGGATCAAGAGACCCAGTACTTC. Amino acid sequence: CASSQLGTSRDQETQYF.